The 26 T cell receptor beta chains listed next were all sequenced from one sample in a study of cytomegalovirus exposure and HLA in healthy donors. The study ran its PCR with 60 Vbeta and 13 Jbeta primers. Produced via immunoSEQ multiplex PCR; TCRdb's table is partial and in-frame only. The data contain 100,000 to 120,000 clones, around 87% of them singletons. Sequencing input: PBMCs. Receptor source: a man aged 35 to 55 in good health and CMV-seronegative.

This clone was seen only a few times. The genes are TRBV5-5 and TRBJ1-1; D might be TRBD1 (5 bases). From germline, CDR1 is SGHKS and CDR2 YYEKEE (reference sequence). This CDR3 comprises 13 residues. V was trimmed by 0 bases and J by 11 bases, leaving 14 bases between them. DNA for the CDR3: TGTGCCAGCAGCTTGGCGTCAGGGATGCGTGCTTTCTTT. It is translated as CASSLASGMRAFF.

The V call is TRBV5-1, the J call TRBJ1-2; D is perhaps TRBD1 (6 bases). Trimming removed 4 bases at V and 8 bases at J, with 12 bases between. Germline CDR1 and CDR2: SGHRS and YFSETQ. The CDR3 runs to 12 residues. CDR3: CASSPGGLGYTF. DNA for the CDR3: TGCGCCAGCAGCCCTGGGGGCCTGGGCTACACCTTC.

The chain uses TRBV27 and TRBJ2-6, with a weak D call TRBD2 (5 bases). This CDR3 is 17 amino acids long. Trimming left V 5 bases short and J 3 bases short, with 17 bases between. Germline-derived CDR1 and CDR2 are MNHEY and SMNVEV (reference sequence). CDR3 protein: CASSPRTLLRGANVLTF. Written as DNA, the CDR3 is TGTGCCAGCAGTCCAAGGACTCTTCTGCGTGGGGCCAACGTCCTGACTTTC. The whole variable domain, filled in from reference TRBV27 and TRBJ2-6, reads EAQVTQNPRYLITVTGKKLTVTCSQNMNHEYMSWYRQDPGLGLRQIYYSMNVEVTDKGDVPEGYKVSRKEKRNFPLILESPSPNQTSLYFCASSPRTLLRGANVLTFGAGSRLTVL.

V is TRBV5-1 and J is TRBJ2-7; 7 bases are shared with TRBD2. V dropped 3 bases and J dropped 5; count of bases not matched to a gene: 2. Germline values: CDR1 SGHRS, CDR2 YFSETQ. CDR3 length: 12 residues. Here the CDR3 DNA reads TGCGCCAGCAGCTGGGGGGGTAACGAGCAGTACTTC. Translated, it gives CASSWGGNEQYF. Complete variable domain (other parts from reference TRBV5-1 and TRBJ2-7): KAGVTQTPRYLIKTRGQQVTLSCSPISGHRSVSWYQQTPGQGLQFLFEYFSETQRNKGNFPGRFSGRQFSNSRSEMNVSTLELGDSALYLCASSWGGNEQYFGPGTRLTVT.

This chain links TRBV9 with TRBJ1-6, with 7 bases that match TRBD1. Germline values: CDR1 SGDLS, CDR2 YYNGEE. J gave up 8 bases and V 0 bases, and 5 bases lay outside the gene matches. This CDR3 is built from 15 residues. CDR3 sequence reads: CASSVDLRGDSPLHF. The CDR3 nucleotides read TGTGCCAGCAGCGTAGATCTCAGGGGGGATTCACCCCTCCACTTT.

The chain joins TRBV11-2 to TRBJ2-4; D ambiguous. The CDR3 loop spans 12 amino acids. V dropped 1 base and J dropped 6 bases, with 4 bases sitting between them. Germline V CDR1 and CDR2: SGHAT, FQNNGV. Here the CDR3 reads CASSLALNIQYF. The CDR3 region has the DNA TGTGCCAGCAGCTTAGCGTTAAACATTCAGTACTTC. The entire variable domain, with the rest obtained from reference TRBV11-2 and TRBJ2-4, is as follows: EAGVAQSPRYKIIEKRQSVAFWCNPISGHATLYWYQQILGQGPKLLIQFQNNGVVDDSQLPKDRFSAERLKGVDSTLKIQPAKLEDSAVYLCASSLALNIQYFGAGTRLSVL.

V and J are TRBV6-6 and TRBJ2-6, with D possibly TRBD1 on 6 matching bases. Trimming removed 5 bases at V and 2 bases at J, with 13 bases between. The germline gives CDR1 MNHNY, CDR2 SVGAGI (reference sequence). The CDR3 length is 16 residues. The CDR3 nucleotides read TGTGCCAGCAGTAGCATCCAGGGGACTGGGGCCAACGTCCTGACTTTC. This encodes CASSSIQGTGANVLTF.

This chain joins TRBV6-5 and TRBJ1-2; weak D call: TRBD1 (5 bases). V dropped 4 bases and J dropped 2 bases, with 8 bases sitting between them. In germline, CDR1 is MNHEY, CDR2 SVGAGI. This CDR3 has 13 residues. DNA for the CDR3: TGTGCCAGCAGTTTCGACAGCAACTATGGCTACACCTTC. This sequence encodes CASSFDSNYGYTF.

This clone appeared once. This sequence joins TRBV5-8 and TRBJ2-5, with 7 bases that match TRBD1. The CDR3 runs 15 residues. Losses at the gene ends were 5 bases for V and 4 bases for J; bases not matched to a gene: 11. Germline CDR1 and CDR2: SGHTS and YDEGEE. The CDR3 sequence: CASSPAQGDRETQYF. For the CDR3, the DNA is TGTGCCAGCAGTCCCGCCCAGGGGGACAGAGAGACCCAGTACTTC. The variable domain in full, with the rest retrieved from reference TRBV5-8 and TRBJ2-5, is EAGVTQSPTHLIKTRGQQATLRCSPISGHTSVYWYQQALGLGLQFLLWYDEGEERNRGNFPPRFSGRQFPNYSSELNVNALELEDSALYLCASSPAQGDRETQYFGPGTRLLVL.

This chain connects TRBV4-2 to TRBJ2-6; D may be TRBD2 (5 bases). The V gene's germline CDR1 is LGHNA and CDR2 YNFKEQ. Trimming took 0 bases from V and 0 from J, leaving 9 bases between them. The CDR3 sequence is 17 residues long. In nucleotides, the CDR3 is TGTGCCAGCAGCCAAGATCTAGCCTCCTCTGGGGCCAACGTCCTGACTTTC. Protein product: CASSQDLASSGANVLTF.

This chain's CDR3 is CASSLTSGVFAHEQYF. DNA of the CDR3: TGCGCCAGCAGCCTGACTAGCGGGGTGTTTGCCCACGAGCAGTACTTC. The chain links TRBV5-1 to TRBJ2-7; 11 nucleotides match TRBD2. CDR1 is SGHRS, CDR2 YFSETQ, per germline. CDR3 size: 16 residues. Unmatched junction bases numbered 11, after V lost 4 bases and J lost 5 bases.

This chain uses TRBV5-1 with TRBJ2-2; 7 bases match TRBD1. The length of the CDR3 is 15 residues. V was clipped by 2 bases and J by 3 bases; unmatched bases: 4. Germline CDR1 SGHRS, CDR2 YFSETQ. The CDR3 bases are TGCGCCAGCAGCTTCCGGGACAGATACACCGGGGAGCTGTTTTTT. Its translation is CASSFRDRYTGELFF.

V gene TRBV10-3 combines with J gene TRBJ1-1; D is unclear. Germline assignment: CDR1 ENHRY and CDR2 SYGVKD. This CDR3 is built from 16 residues. The V end was cut by 0 bases, the J end by 2 bases, with 13 bases between. DNA for the CDR3: TGTGCCATCAGTGAGTCGTATAGGAGTTCTAACACTGAAGCTTTCTTT. Protein sequence: CAISESYRSSNTEAFF.

This clone showed up just once. V usage is TRBV19 and J usage is TRBJ1-6; D remains unclear. CDR1 is LNHDA and CDR2 is SQIVND in the germline V gene (reference sequence). This CDR3 has 12 residues. With 4 bases removed from V and 9 bases from J, the gap between germline ends came to 7 bases. In DNA form, the CDR3 reads TGTGCCAGTAGTAAGAACAGTTCACCCCTCCACTTT. This codes for CASSKNSSPLHF. Supplemented by reference TRBV19 and TRBJ1-6, the full variable domain reads DGGITQSPKYLFRKEGQNVTLSCEQNLNHDAMYWYRQDPGQGLRLIYYSQIVNDFQKGDIAEGYSVSREKKESFPLTVTSAQKNPTAFYLCASSKNSSPLHFGNGTRLTVT.

The gene calls are TRBV2 and TRBJ1-1; unclear D gene. The CDR3 is 13 amino acids. Germline V gene sequence: CDR1 SNHLY, CDR2 FYNNEI. Between the trimmed V and J ends, which lost 3 bases and 4 bases, there was a span of 9 bases. CDR3 nucleotides: TGTGCCAGCAGTGAGGAGGCGCGCACTGAAGCTTTCTTT. Its translation is CASSEEARTEAFF.

This clone was counted only a few times. The V and J genes are TRBV6-6 and TRBJ2-3; 8 nucleotides align to TRBD2. CDR1 and CDR2 (germline): MNHNY, SVGAGI (reference sequence). V was pared by 6 bases and J by 5 bases, with 13 bases of the junction left unmatched. The CDR3 has 16 residues. The CDR3 nucleotides read TGTGCCAGCAGCTTGGCGGAGCGGGGGTGGCTAGATACGCAGTATTTT. As protein: CASSLAERGWLDTQYF.

The J gene is TRBJ2-7, the V gene TRBV28; 8 bases fit TRBD2. The CDR3 is made up of 15 amino acids. From germline, CDR1 is MDHEN and CDR2 SYDVKM. V lost 3 bases and J lost 4; bases outside the gene matches: 8. The CDR3 spells CASSLSGSNAYEQYF. Written as DNA, the CDR3 is TGTGCCAGCAGTTTGAGCGGGAGCAACGCGTACGAGCAGTACTTC.

The CDR3 protein is CASSQDLGQGVESPLHF. CDR3 coding DNA: TGCGCCAGCAGCCAAGATCTAGGACAGGGAGTCGAGTCACCCCTCCACTTT. The chain employs TRBV4-3 and TRBJ1-6; 8 nucleotides line up with TRBD1. V was pared by 0 bases and J by 10 bases, with 11 bases of the junction left unmatched. Germline V gene lookup returns CDR1 LGHNA and CDR2 YSLEER. This CDR3 comprises 17 residues.

V is TRBV4-2 and J is TRBJ2-5, with 13 bases lining up with TRBD2. V lost 1 base and J lost 5; bases outside the gene matches: 7. The CDR3 sequence is 17 residues long. Germline CDR1 LGHNA, CDR2 YNFKEQ. The CDR3 reads CASSQALAGGREETQYF. The CDR3 DNA sequence: TGTGCCAGCAGCCAAGCACTAGCGGGGGGGCGGGAGGAGACCCAGTACTTC.

Only a few counts were recorded for this clone. The V call is TRBV5-6, the J call TRBJ1-4; 10 bases agree with TRBD1. V lost 0 bases and J lost 12; bases outside the gene matches: 8. The CDR3 length is 15 residues. From germline, CDR1 is SGHDT and CDR2 YYEEEE. The CDR3 sequence is CASSLAGTGVGQLFF. The CDR3 nucleotides are TGTGCCAGCAGCTTGGCCGGGACAGGGGTTGGGCAACTGTTTTTT.

V gene TRBV4-2 combines with J gene TRBJ2-2; maybe TRBD2 (5 bases). Per germline, CDR1 LGHNA and CDR2 YNFKEQ. This CDR3 is 14 amino acids long. Deletions cut 0 bases from V and 4 bases from J, with 6 bases between. The CDR3 coding sequence is TGTGCCAGCAGCCAAGATCGGGGCACCGGGGAGCTGTTTTTT. It yields the protein CASSQDRGTGELFF.

In this sample, this clone turned up a few times. The chain uses TRBV2 and TRBJ1-6; 7 positions agree with TRBD1. Looked up from germline, CDR1 is SNHLY and CDR2 is FYNNEI. CDR3 length: 13 residues. The trim removed 7 bases at V and 8 bases at J, leaving 5 bases unmatched. The CDR3 spells CASTQRGHSPLHF. The CDR3, as DNA: TGTGCCAGCACGCAAAGGGGGCATTCACCCCTCCACTTT.

This chain joins TRBV6-5 and TRBJ1-2, with D unclear. V was cut by 6 bases and J by 4 bases, with 12 bases left in between. The CDR3 loop spans 13 amino acids. The V gene's germline CDR1 is MNHEY and CDR2 SVGAGI. The CDR3 DNA sequence: TGTGCCAGCAGCACAACGGGTTCCTATGGCTACACCTTC. Protein: CASSTTGSYGYTF.

This clone showed up just a few times. The chain joins TRBV5-1 to TRBJ2-1; 9 nucleotides line up with TRBD2. The CDR3 length is 15 residues. With 1 base clipped from V and 7 bases from J, the junction kept 6 bases outside the gene matches. In germline, CDR1 is SGHRS, CDR2 YFSETQ. The CDR3 bases are TGCGCCAGCAGCTTGAGTAGCGGGGGCCCTAATGAGCAGTTCTTC. It encodes CASSLSSGGPNEQFF. Based on the CDR3 plus reference TRBV5-1 and TRBJ2-1, the full variable domain is KAGVTQTPRYLIKTRGQQVTLSCSPISGHRSVSWYQQTPGQGLQFLFEYFSETQRNKGNFPGRFSGRQFSNSRSEMNVSTLELGDSALYLCASSLSSGGPNEQFFGPGTRLTVL.

The chain employs TRBV10-3 and TRBJ2-5, with D possibly matching TRBD2 (7 bases). From germline, CDR1 is ENHRY and CDR2 SYGVKD. This CDR3 is 14 amino acids long. Trimming stripped 8 bases from V and 3 bases from J, with 16 bases between. CDR3 region: CAIRGAGSKETQYF. DNA for the CDR3: TGTGCCATCCGGGGGGCAGGGTCCAAAGAGACCCAGTACTTC.

This chain links TRBV28 with TRBJ2-7, with 7 bases matching TRBD1. CDR3 size: 15 residues. Germline V gene data show CDR1 as MDHEN and CDR2 as SYDVKM. Germline trimming cut 5 bases from V and 1 base from J; bases unmatched to any gene: 8. CDR3 region: CASSPRDRLSYEQYF. DNA of the CDR3: TGTGCCAGCAGTCCCCGGGACAGACTGTCCTACGAGCAGTACTTC. The full variable domain, its missing parts supplied by reference TRBV28 and TRBJ2-7, is DVKVTQSSRYLVKRTGEKVFLECVQDMDHENMFWYRQDPGLGLRLIYFSYDVKMKEKGDIPEGYSVSREKKERFSLILESASTNQTSMYLCASSPRDRLSYEQYFGPGTRLTVT.